The 24 T cell receptor beta chains given below trace back to one sample, sequenced in a study of shared clonotypes between healthy human individuals. The repertoire was sequenced with immunoSEQ multiplex PCR; TCRdb's copy has only in-frame clones and lacks some. The repertoire holds around 940,000 clones, with less than 85% as singletons. Source material: memory CD4+ T cells sorted from blood. Subset meaning: CD45RA-negative fraction. The receptors originated from a man aged 18 to 30 in good health.

This sequence joins TRBV28 and TRBJ2-1, with D tentatively TRBD1 or TRBD2 (6 bases each). Germline V gene sequence: CDR1 MDHEN, CDR2 SYDVKM. CDR3 length: 17 amino acids. Trimming stripped 2 bases from V and 7 bases from J, with 21 bases between. CDR3 amino acids: CASSLRAPGRGGNEQFF. The CDR3 bases are TGTGCCAGCAGTTTAAGGGCCCCAGGTAGAGGGGGGAATGAGCAGTTCTTC.

The gene calls are TRBV19 and TRBJ2-5, with TRBD2 matching 9 bases. The CDR3 totals 15 residues. The junction had 9 bases not matched to a gene; V was cut back by 7 bases and J by 3 bases. Germline V gene data show CDR1 as LNHDA and CDR2 as SQIVND (reference sequence). As DNA, the CDR3 is TGTGCCAGTACCGTAGCGGGAGCATGGAAAGAGACCCAGTACTTC. It specifies CASTVAGAWKETQYF.

The rearrangement links TRBV7-9 to TRBJ2-3; D is unresolved. CDR1 is SEHNR, CDR2 FQNEAQ, per germline (reference sequence). This CDR3 spans 14 amino acids. V was shortened by 3 bases and J by 7 bases, with 14 bases between the two germline ends. The CDR3 loop reads CASSLGRSTNTQYF. The CDR3 DNA reads TGTGCCAGCAGCTTGGGCAGGTCCACGAATACGCAGTATTTT.

In regard to this clone: Within the sample, other DNA sequences also encode this same CDR3. The chain joins TRBV6-5 to TRBJ1-2; D unclear. There are 12 residues in the CDR3. The V gene lost 0 bases and the J gene lost 8 bases, with 7 bases spanning the gap. Germline V lookup: CDR1 MNHEY, CDR2 SVGAGI. The CDR3 region is CASSYSKGGYTF. The CDR3 DNA follows: TGTGCCAGCAGTTACTCGAAAGGGGGCTACACCTTC.

J is TRBJ2-1 and V is TRBV20-1; no definite D call. Germline V lookup: CDR1 DFQATT, CDR2 SNEGSKA (reference sequence). V was clipped by 6 bases and J by 10 bases, with 13 bases between them. There are 11 residues in the CDR3. The CDR3 DNA reads TGCAGTGCCGGGCGTGGCGCAGAGCAGTTCTTC. This codes for CSAGRGAEQFF.

The rearrangement uses TRBV7-2 and TRBJ1-5; the D is unclear. Germline values: CDR1 SGHTA, CDR2 FQGNSA. Deletions cut 5 bases from V and 5 bases from J, with 16 bases between. The CDR3 sequence is 15 residues long. The CDR3 loop reads CASSPSNGRDQPQHF. Here the CDR3 DNA reads TGTGCCAGCAGCCCCTCAAATGGGAGGGATCAGCCCCAGCATTTT. Full variable domain (missing parts from reference TRBV7-2 and TRBJ1-5): GAGVSQSPSNKVTEKGKDVELRCDPISGHTALYWYRQSLGQGLEFLIYFQGNSAPDKSGLPSDRFSAERTGGSVSTLTIQRTQQEDSAVYLCASSPSNGRDQPQHFGDGTRLSIL.

V and J are TRBV11-2 and TRBJ2-7; 8 bases fit TRBD1. The V gene end was trimmed by 5 bases and the J gene end by 4 bases; junction bases not matched to a gene: 10. The CDR3 totals 15 residues. CDR1 SGHAT and CDR2 FQNNGV come from the germline V gene. The DNA for the CDR3 is TGTGCCAGCAGCCCTGGACAGGGAAGAGGATACGAGCAGTACTTC. This codes for CASSPGQGRGYEQYF.

The chain has TRBV5-1 and TRBJ2-3; 8 bases match TRBD1. The CDR3 runs to 15 residues. Germline-derived CDR1 and CDR2 are SGHRS and YFSETQ. After removal of 3 bases from V and 4 bases from J, the junction contained 7 bases not matched to a gene. The CDR3 nucleotides read TGCGCCAGCAGCTCTGGACAGGGCGCGGCAGATACGCAGTATTTT. This codes for CASSSGQGAADTQYF.

This chain connects TRBV4-1 to TRBJ2-1; D is possibly TRBD1 (5 bases). Germline CDR1 MGHRA, CDR2 YSYEKL. V lost 5 bases, J lost 2 bases, and 13 bases lay in between. CDR3 length equals 15 residues. The CDR3: CASSVGPITYNEQFF. The CDR3 DNA is TGCGCCAGCAGCGTGGGGCCTATAACCTACAATGAGCAGTTCTTC.

The chain recombines TRBV27 with TRBJ2-2; 7 bases map to TRBD1. The junction had 15 bases not matched to a gene; V was cut back by 5 bases and J by 6 bases. The CDR3 covers 17 residues. Germline loops: CDR1 MNHEY, CDR2 SMNVEV (reference sequence). CDR3 sequence (DNA): TGTGCCAGCAGTCACCGGACAGGACAAACAAGAGCCGGGGAGCTGTTTTTT. Its protein is CASSHRTGQTRAGELFF.

Concerning this clone itself: Other DNA sequences in the sample encode the same CDR3. The chain couples TRBV5-6 to TRBJ2-3; D is uncertain. Germline V gene sequence: CDR1 SGHDT, CDR2 YYEEEE. This CDR3 has 15 residues. V lost 4 bases, J lost 2 bases, and 14 bases lay in between. DNA of the CDR3: TGTGCCAGCAGCGCACAAACAGAGATCACAGATACGCAGTATTTT. Its protein is CASSAQTEITDTQYF. Full variable domain (outside the CDR3, taken from reference TRBV5-6 and TRBJ2-3): DAGVTQSPTHLIKTRGQQVTLRCSPKSGHDTVSWYQQALGQGPQFIFQYYEEEERQRGNFPDRFSGHQFPNYSSELNVNALLLGDSALYLCASSAQTEITDTQYFGPGTRLTVL.

This clone has just one count. The CDR3 spells CASSDPGLATEQYF. CDR3 coding DNA: TGTGCCAGCAGTGATCCGGGACTAGCGACCGAGCAGTACTTC. The chain uses TRBV25-1 and TRBJ2-7; 10 positions agree with TRBD2. Germline lookup yields CDR1 MGHDK and CDR2 SYGVNS. This CDR3 comprises 14 residues. After removal of 3 bases from V and 6 bases from J, the junction contained 5 bases not matched to a gene.

V is TRBV10-3 and J is TRBJ2-5, with 7 bases fitting TRBD1. Germline CDR1 reads ENHRY; CDR2 reads SYGVKD. CDR3 length: 16 residues. The ends lost 4 bases at V and 1 base at J; junction bases unmatched: 9. The CDR3 here is CAISVGSSGGQETQYF. The CDR3 coding sequence is TGTGCCATCAGTGTGGGCTCCTCAGGGGGCCAAGAGACCCAGTACTTC.

This chain links TRBV5-4 with TRBJ1-1, with D unclear. Germline CDR1 is SGHNT and CDR2 is YYREEE (reference sequence). This CDR3 has 13 amino acids. Trimming took 5 bases from V and 1 from J, leaving 9 bases between them. This CDR3 is CASRRERNTEAFF. The CDR3 region has the DNA TGTGCCAGCAGGAGGGAAAGGAACACTGAAGCTTTCTTT.

The CDR3, as DNA: TGTGCCAGCAGTCGGCACCCTACCTTGGGGGCGGACAATCAGCCCCAGCATTTT. It encodes CASSRHPTLGADNQPQHF. The chain joins TRBV27 to TRBJ1-5; maybe TRBD1 (6 bases). With 5 bases removed from V and 3 bases from J, the gap between germline ends came to 23 bases. Germline V gene lookup returns CDR1 MNHEY and CDR2 SMNVEV (reference sequence). This CDR3 comprises 18 residues.

This clone is a singleton in its sample. The gene calls are TRBV5-1 and TRBJ1-3; D unclear. The V gene's germline CDR1 is SGHRS and CDR2 YFSETQ. CDR3 length equals 16 residues. The germline V and J ends were trimmed by 0 bases and 3 bases, with 13 bases remaining between them. CDR3 region: CASSLAAGVGGNTIYF. The CDR3 DNA follows: TGCGCCAGCAGCTTGGCGGCAGGCGTCGGTGGAAACACCATATATTTT.

This chain joins TRBV5-4 and TRBJ2-1, with TRBD1 identical over 11 bases. Germline V gene data show CDR1 as SGHNT and CDR2 as YYREEE (reference sequence). The V and J ends lost 5 bases and 8 bases, in that order; junction bases with no gene match: 12. CDR3 size: 16 residues. CDR3 amino acids: CASSFGDRGKVDEQFF. The CDR3 DNA reads as TGTGCCAGCAGTTTCGGGGACAGGGGGAAGGTGGATGAGCAGTTCTTC.

The rearrangement joins TRBV18 to TRBJ1-5; 7 nucleotides line up with TRBD1. CDR1 is KGHSH, CDR2 LQKENI, per germline. This CDR3 region has 13 residues. Trimming at V came to 6 bases and at J to 5 bases, leaving 4 bases not matched to a gene. Here the CDR3 DNA reads TGTGCCAGCTCCCTGCAGGGGGATCAGCCCCAGCATTTT. Translation: CASSLQGDQPQHF.

The chain couples TRBV7-9 to TRBJ2-3, with D unresolved. This CDR3 is 15 amino acids long. The germline V and J ends were trimmed by 5 bases and 1 base, with 13 bases remaining between them. Germline V lookup: CDR1 SEHNR, CDR2 FQNEAQ (reference sequence). The CDR3 is CASSPNPPRTDTQYF. CDR3 DNA sequence: TGTGCCAGCAGCCCGAATCCCCCGCGCACAGATACGCAGTATTTT.

The chain joins TRBV10-3 to TRBJ2-6; 10 bases are a match to TRBD2. The trim removed 8 bases at V and 3 bases at J, leaving 10 bases unmatched. This CDR3 comprises 17 residues. Germline V CDR1 and CDR2: ENHRY, SYGVKD. The CDR3 sequence is CAIQWASGSDGANVLTF. The CDR3 nucleotides read TGTGCCATCCAGTGGGCTAGCGGGAGTGATGGGGCCAACGTCCTGACTTTC.

The genes are TRBV6-5 and TRBJ1-4; a weak D match, TRBD1 (6 bases). V shed 5 bases and J shed 3 bases, with 10 bases lying between them. The germline V gene encodes CDR1 MNHEY and CDR2 SVGAGI. The CDR3 runs 14 residues. The CDR3, as DNA: TGTGCCAGCAGTACAGGGAGGTCTAATGAAAAACTGTTTTTT. It yields the protein CASSTGRSNEKLFF.

The table lists this clone with a few counts. The CDR3 reads CAWEQGLNQPQHF. Here the CDR3 DNA reads TGTGCCTGGGAACAGGGTTTGAATCAGCCCCAGCATTTT. The gene calls are TRBV30 and TRBJ1-5; D perhaps matches TRBD1 (6 bases). Germline V gene data show CDR1 as GTSNPN and CDR2 as SVGIG (reference sequence). V was pared by 5 bases and J by 4 bases, with 12 bases between. The length of the CDR3 is 13 residues.

There are a few counts of this clone. The chain joins TRBV7-2 to TRBJ2-3; tentative D call: TRBD2 (7 bases). CDR3 length equals 16 residues. Germline assignment: CDR1 SGHTA and CDR2 FQGNSA. Trimming removed 0 bases at V and 2 bases at J, with 12 bases between. CDR3 sequence (DNA): TGTGCCAGCAGCTTAGCAGGGGGGGCGGCCACAGATACGCAGTATTTT. Translation: CASSLAGGAATDTQYF. Full variable domain (missing parts from reference TRBV7-2 and TRBJ2-3): GAGVSQSPSNKVTEKGKDVELRCDPISGHTALYWYRQSLGQGLEFLIYFQGNSAPDKSGLPSDRFSAERTGGSVSTLTIQRTQQEDSAVYLCASSLAGGAATDTQYFGPGTRLTVL.

The chain carries TRBV19 and TRBJ1-5, with 7 nucleotides matching TRBD1. The CDR3 totals 17 residues. V lost 2 bases, J lost 3 bases, and 10 bases stayed unmatched. Germline loops: CDR1 LNHDA, CDR2 SQIVND (reference sequence). The CDR3 spells CASSIPMGRGDNQPQHF. DNA for the CDR3: TGTGCCAGTAGTATACCCATGGGCAGGGGGGACAATCAGCCCCAGCATTTT.